What follows describes a single T cell receptor (beta chain). None of the donors, who were healthy HIV-negative adults, had recently had acute infections or vaccinations. This sample is part of a study of shared clonotypes between healthy human individuals. Study information: The plates for each donor numbered three CD4 naive, three CD4 memory, two CD8 naive and one CD8 memory.

CDR3 length equals 16 residues. Trimming shortened V by 6 bases and J by 0 bases, and 16 bases separated the two germline ends. In germline, CDR1 is SGDLS, CDR2 YYNGEE. At deep level, the assay was performed. Sorted-subset replicate PCR reactions were performed with approximately 180 ng DNA, corresponding to roughly 31,000 T cell genomes. Only in-frame clones appear in the TCRdb table, and some are missing; sequencing was by immunoSEQ multiplex PCR. The data hold around 2.5 million clones, with roughly 93% observed a single time. The sequence was obtained from a man aged 18 to 30 in good health. Some clones in this sample may be carry-over from other donors' samples. Sequenced material: naive CD4+ T cells from PBMCs. The subset: CD45RA+ positively selected. The J gene is TRBJ2-1, the V gene TRBV9; possibly TRBD1 for D (5 bases). CDR3 sequence (DNA): TGTGCCAGCACCCCTATGGCAGACAGCTCCTACAATGAGCAGTTCTTC. This codes for CASTPMADSSYNEQFF.